A selection of T cell receptor beta chains follows, all from one sample in a study of blood T cell repertoires in COVID-19. Produced via immunoSEQ multiplex PCR; TCRdb's table is partial and in-frame only. The data show about 160,000 clones, roughly 83% seen once. Sequencing was carried out using peripheral blood. The receptors were gathered from an elderly woman with active or convalescent COVID-19. CDR3s include the opening cysteine and the closing phenylalanine or tryptophan. The order of the fields is V gene, CDR3 protein.

v_gene: TRBV9
CDR3aa: CASSDRGHALLGYEQYF

v_gene: TRBV6-5
CDR3aa: CASSFIPQSGNTIYF

v_gene: TRBV18
CDR3aa: CASSPGGQGSNEQFF

v_gene: TRBV7-2
CDR3aa: CASSLGQVTYEQYF

v_gene: TRBV7-9
CDR3aa: CASMNMVSYEQYF

v_gene: TRBV5-1
CDR3aa: CASSPGTTNEKLFF

v_gene: TRBV7-2
CDR3aa: CASSSSGTGGDEQFF

v_gene: TRBV19
CDR3aa: CASRPRQGDQPQHF

v_gene: TRBV3-1/TRBV3-2
CDR3aa: CASSRGTEAFF

v_gene: TRBV11-2
CDR3aa: CASSPLWRGSNTIYF

v_gene: TRBV12-3/TRBV12-4
CDR3aa: CASSLPSSEQYF

v_gene: TRBV5-5
CDR3aa: CASSLEPSGGAIGQFF

v_gene: TRBV6-1
CDR3aa: CASSERGSGANVLTF

v_gene: TRBV19
CDR3aa: CASMAREGETQYF